Presented here are 32 T cell receptor beta chains from one specimen sequenced in a study of blood T cell repertoires in COVID-19. TCRdb keeps only in-frame clones here, not all; method: immunoSEQ multiplex PCR. The table records under 300,000 clones, just under 85% of them present only once. Sequenced sample: peripheral blood. Receptors originate from a woman older than 75 with acute or convalescent COVID-19.

CDR3 amino acids: CAVQGNRVFGTIYF. DNA for the CDR3: TGTGCCGTACAGGGTAATCGCGTGTTCGGCACCATATATTTT. The chain links TRBV28 to TRBJ1-3, with D possibly matching TRBD1 (6 bases). V gave up 11 bases and J gave up 9 bases, with 23 bases separating them. Looked up from germline, CDR1 is MDHEN and CDR2 is SYDVKM. There are 14 residues in the CDR3.

The DNA for the CDR3 is TGTGCCAGCAGCCTCGGCGGAGGGGCGAACACCGGGGAGCTGTTTTTT. This sequence encodes CASSLGGGANTGELFF. The chain couples TRBV3-1 (or the pseudogene TRBV3-2) to TRBJ2-2; weak D call: TRBD2 (6 bases). Germline-derived CDR1 and CDR2 are LGHDT and YNNKEL (reference sequence). V was trimmed by 4 bases and J by 0 bases, leaving 12 bases between them. There are 16 residues in the CDR3.

The chain couples TRBV5-5 to TRBJ2-7; D is possibly TRBD1 (6 bases). V was clipped by 2 bases and J by 3 bases, with 12 bases between them. CDR1 is SGHKS and CDR2 is YYEKEE in the germline V gene (reference sequence). The CDR3 is 14 residues long. CDR3 residues: CASSFLAGDYEQYF. CDR3 bases: TGTGCCAGCAGCTTCTTGGCAGGGGACTACGAGCAGTACTTC.

J is TRBJ1-1 and V is TRBV5-4, with D unclear. CDR1 SGHNT and CDR2 YYREEE come from the germline V gene (reference sequence). This CDR3 contains 14 residues. Trimming shortened V by 2 bases and J by 0 bases, and 8 bases separated the two germline ends. CDR3 DNA sequence: TGTGCCAGCAGCTTACAGCCGATGAACACTGAAGCTTTCTTT. Residues: CASSLQPMNTEAFF. The full variable domain, its missing parts supplied by reference TRBV5-4 and TRBJ1-1, is ETGVTQSPTHLIKTRGQQVTLRCSSQSGHNTVSWYQQALGQGPQFIFQYYREEENGRGNFPPRFSGLQFPNYSSELNVNALELDDSALYLCASSLQPMNTEAFFGQGTRLTVV.

V and J are TRBV3-1 (or the pseudogene TRBV3-2) and TRBJ2-3; maybe TRBD1 (5 bases). Between the trimmed V and J ends, which lost 4 bases and 5 bases, there was a span of 16 bases. Germline-derived CDR1 and CDR2 are LGHDT and YNNKEL (reference sequence). The CDR3 contains 15 residues. The CDR3 is CASSRRTTPQDTQYF. CDR3 DNA sequence: TGTGCCAGCAGCCGCCGGACAACCCCACAAGATACGCAGTATTTT.

The chain has TRBV28 and TRBJ1-1; D is ambiguous. Germline assignment: CDR1 MDHEN and CDR2 SYDVKM. CDR3 length: 13 residues. V dropped 3 bases and J dropped 4 bases, with 9 bases sitting between them. In DNA form, the CDR3 reads TGTGCCAGCAGTTTTGGAGTTTCCACTGAAGCTTTCTTT. Its protein product is CASSFGVSTEAFF.

The chain is built from TRBV7-2 and TRBJ1-6; 10 bases align to TRBD1. V shed 2 bases and J 4 bases; nucleotides not matched to a gene: 5. The CDR3 is 17 residues long. CDR1 and CDR2 (germline): SGHTA, FQGNSA. CDR3 in DNA: TGTGCCAGCAGCTTACACCGGACAGGGGGATATAATTCACCCCTCCACTTT. Its protein is CASSLHRTGGYNSPLHF.

The chain uses TRBV2 and TRBJ1-4, with TRBD1 matching over 8 bases. CDR3 length: 14 amino acids. From germline, CDR1 is SNHLY and CDR2 FYNNEI. V gave up 4 bases and J gave up 11 bases; unmatched junction bases: 9. DNA of the CDR3: TGTGCCAGCAGTGCGGACAGGGCCGTCGGGAAACTGTTTTTT. It specifies CASSADRAVGKLFF.

CDR3 sequence reads: CASSYSQALDSPLHF. The CDR3 region has the DNA TGTGCCAGCAGTTACAGCCAGGCGCTTGATTCACCCCTCCACTTT. The chain employs TRBV6-5 and TRBJ1-6; D gene unclear. This CDR3 is 15 amino acids long. V lost 2 bases to trimming and J lost 8 bases, with 13 bases between them. Germline V gene data show CDR1 as MNHEY and CDR2 as SVGAGI.

This clone was found a few times. V gene TRBV6-5 combines with J gene TRBJ1-1; TRBD1 might be the D (6 bases). Between the trimmed V and J ends, which lost 5 bases and 4 bases, there was a span of 17 bases. The CDR3 has 15 residues. Germline V CDR1 and CDR2: MNHEY, SVGAGI. CDR3 sequence reads: CASSIQGEGSTEAFF. The CDR3 DNA follows: TGTGCCAGCAGTATACAGGGAGAGGGTAGCACTGAAGCTTTCTTT.

Points on this clone: Within the sample, other DNA sequences also encode this same CDR3. V is TRBV18 and J is TRBJ1-5; D is possibly TRBD1 (5 bases). The CDR3 consists of 13 residues. Trimming shortened V by 3 bases and J by 6 bases, and 9 bases separated the two germline ends. Germline V gives CDR1 KGHSH, CDR2 LQKENI. CDR3 nucleotide sequence: TGTGCCAGCTCACCGGGCGGGGGTCAGCCCCAGCATTTT. Translation gives CASSPGGGQPQHF.

This clone was seen more than once but under ten times. V is TRBV27 and J is TRBJ1-1; D is uncertain. The CDR3 is 12 amino acids. In germline, CDR1 is MNHEY, CDR2 SMNVEV (reference sequence). V lost 7 bases and J lost 5, with 11 bases in between. DNA for the CDR3: TGTGCCAGCAAGGAAAGAGGGACTGAAGCTTTCTTT. Amino acids: CASKERGTEAFF.

For this clone: At the DNA level, this CDR3 is encoded by other sequences in the same sample as well. The chain combines TRBV7-8 with TRBJ1-5; D may be TRBD1 (5 bases). V shed 5 bases and J shed 6 bases, with 11 bases lying between them. This CDR3 comprises 13 residues. The germline CDR1 and CDR2 sequences are SGHVS and FQNEAQ. CDR3 sequence reads: CASSLGGGQPQHF. The CDR3 nucleotides read TGTGCCAGCAGCCTGGGGGGGGGTCAGCCCCAGCATTTT.

This rearrangement joins TRBV2 to TRBJ2-6; TRBD2 might be the D (5 bases). The CDR3 length is 15 residues. Trimming pared 4 bases from V and 2 bases from J, leaving 9 bases between. Germline V gene lookup returns CDR1 SNHLY and CDR2 FYNNEI. The CDR3 loop reads CASSVSRAGANVLTF. CDR3 bases: TGTGCCAGCAGTGTCTCGCGGGCTGGGGCCAACGTCCTGACTTTC.

The V and J genes are TRBV6-2 or TRBV6-3 and TRBJ1-1, with 7 bases that match TRBD1. Germline V CDR1 and CDR2: MNHEY, SVGEGT. The CDR3 is made up of 15 amino acids. V dropped 5 bases and J dropped 1; count of bases not matched to a gene: 7. The CDR3 region is CASSLGQVWNTEAFF. CDR3 in DNA: TGTGCCAGCAGTCTAGGACAGGTATGGAACACTGAAGCTTTCTTT.

The chain has TRBV18 and TRBJ2-1; 14 nucleotides agree with TRBD2. Germline V gene sequence: CDR1 KGHSH, CDR2 LQKENI. This CDR3 region has 16 residues. Trimming at V came to 0 bases and at J to 7 bases, leaving 2 bases not matched to a gene. The CDR3 is CASSPPGLAGDNEQFF. Written as DNA, the CDR3 is TGTGCCAGCTCACCACCGGGACTAGCGGGGGATAATGAGCAGTTCTTC.

V gene TRBV7-9 combines with J gene TRBJ2-7, with D possibly matching TRBD1 (5 bases). CDR3 length: 12 amino acids. With 3 bases removed from V and 6 bases from J, the gap between germline ends came to 9 bases. Germline assignment: CDR1 SEHNR and CDR2 FQNEAQ (reference sequence). This CDR3 reads CASSFSGPEQYF. The CDR3 DNA reads as TGTGCCAGCAGCTTTTCAGGGCCCGAGCAGTACTTC.

V is TRBV5-5 and J is TRBJ2-7, with a tentative D call TRBD2 (5 bases). V gave up 4 bases and J gave up 6 bases, with 11 bases separating them. The CDR3 contains 12 residues. Germline CDR1 and CDR2: SGHKS and YYEKEE (reference sequence). The CDR3 is CASSEDWGEQYF. The CDR3 DNA is TGTGCCAGCAGCGAGGACTGGGGCGAGCAGTACTTC.

V usage is TRBV21-1 and J usage is TRBJ1-1; TRBD1, the table's D call, was not compared with the DNA. TRBV21-1 constitutes a pseudogene. CDR3 size: 14 residues. The CDR3 spells CASSARQKNTEAFF. The CDR3, as DNA: TGTGCCAGCAGCGCCCGACAGAAGAACACTGAAGCTTTCTTT.

This clone was seen only a few times. The gene calls are TRBV9 and TRBJ2-1; 14 bases fit TRBD2. The CDR3 runs to 16 residues. Germline CDR1 reads SGDLS; CDR2 reads YYNGEE. Losses at the gene ends were 4 bases for V and 2 bases for J; bases not matched to a gene: 2. This chain's CDR3 is CASSPTSGGAYNEQFF. CDR3 in DNA: TGTGCCAGCAGCCCGACTAGCGGGGGGGCCTACAATGAGCAGTTCTTC.

The DNA of the CDR3 is TGTGCCAAGCAGACAGGGGGTAGGAGTTCACCCCTCCACTTT. It translates to CAKQTGGRSSPLHF. V gene TRBV2 combines with J gene TRBJ1-6; TRBD1 matches 9 bases. Germline assignment: CDR1 SNHLY and CDR2 FYNNEI. V gave up 10 bases and J gave up 9 bases; unmatched junction bases: 10. This CDR3 has 14 amino acids. The full variable domain, in which reference TRBV2 and TRBJ1-6 provide the parts outside the CDR3, is EPEVTQTPSHQVTQMGQEVILRCVPISNHLYFYWYRQILGQKVEFLVSFYNNEISEKSEIFDDQFSVERPDGSNFTLKIRSTKLEDSAMYFCAKQTGGRSSPLHFGNGTRLTVT.

CDR3: CASSLSPVNTEAFF. For the CDR3, the DNA is TGTGCCAGCAGCTTGTCCCCGGTGAACACTGAAGCTTTCTTT. The gene calls are TRBV7-3 and TRBJ1-1; D gene uncertain. V dropped 3 bases and J dropped 0 bases, with 8 bases sitting between them. The CDR3 has 14 amino acids. From germline, CDR1 is SGHTA and CDR2 FQGTGA.

The V call is TRBV3-1 (or the pseudogene TRBV3-2), the J call TRBJ2-7, with a tentative D call TRBD2 (6 bases). Germline V gives CDR1 LGHDT, CDR2 YNNKEL (reference sequence). The CDR3 extends over 13 amino acids. With 4 bases removed from V and 7 bases from J, the gap between germline ends came to 14 bases. The CDR3: CASSLGGTREQYF. CDR3 DNA: TGTGCCAGCAGCCTCGGAGGGACGAGGGAGCAGTACTTC.

The chain couples TRBV28 to TRBJ1-5; 8 nucleotides align to TRBD1. Germline V gene data show CDR1 as MDHEN and CDR2 as SYDVKM. This CDR3 has 15 residues. V lost 3 bases, J lost 6 bases, and 7 bases stayed unmatched. In DNA form, the CDR3 reads TGTGCCAGCAGTTTGGACAGGGTATTGGTTCAGCCCCAGCATTTT. Residues: CASSLDRVLVQPQHF.

This clone occurred a few times. V usage is TRBV7-2 and J usage is TRBJ1-4; 7 bases are a match to TRBD1. The CDR3 covers 14 residues. Trimming cost V 5 bases and J 8 bases; bases outside gene matches: 8. The germline V gene has CDR1 SGHTA and CDR2 FQGNSA. As DNA, the CDR3 is TGTGCCAGCAGCCCGGGACAGCGGAGGGAAAAACTGTTTTTT. This translates into CASSPGQRREKLFF.

V usage is TRBV5-8 and J usage is TRBJ2-7, with D perhaps TRBD1 (6 bases). The V end lost 6 bases, the J end lost 0 bases, and 13 bases lay between the germline ends. This CDR3 is built from 14 residues. Germline V gives CDR1 SGHTS, CDR2 YDEGEE. The CDR3 DNA sequence: TGTGCCAGCAAGTCCAGGGGATTCTCCTACGAGCAGTACTTC. Its protein is CASKSRGFSYEQYF.

This chain links TRBV7-9 with TRBJ2-1, with 16 bases matching TRBD2. CDR1 is SEHNR, CDR2 FQNEAQ, per germline (reference sequence). The V and J ends lost 3 bases and 9 bases, in that order; junction bases with no gene match: 11. The CDR3 length is 18 residues. The CDR3 region is CASSLTGTSGGARGEQFF. CDR3 nucleotides: TGTGCCAGCAGCTTGACCGGGACTAGCGGGGGGGCTAGAGGTGAGCAGTTCTTC.

A single count supports this clone. The chain couples TRBV6-6 to TRBJ2-7; 8 bases agree with TRBD1. CDR1 is MNHNY, CDR2 SVGAGI, per germline (reference sequence). The CDR3 runs to 14 residues. The V and J ends lost 6 bases and 11 bases, in that order; junction bases with no gene match: 15. CDR3 nucleotide sequence: TGTGCCAGCAGATCCGGACAGGGCAAATTGGAGGAGTACTTC. Protein: CASRSGQGKLEEYF.

This rearrangement joins TRBV6-6 to TRBJ2-5, with 7 bases fitting TRBD2. This CDR3 has 14 residues. The trim removed 4 bases at V and 2 bases at J, leaving 4 bases unmatched. The germline CDR1 and CDR2 sequences are MNHNY and SVGAGI (reference sequence). This CDR3 reads CASSSAGGQETQYF. The CDR3, as DNA: TGTGCCAGCAGTTCGGCCGGGGGGCAAGAGACCCAGTACTTC.

The chain uses TRBV5-4 and TRBJ1-1, with 10 bases identical to TRBD1. Per the germline V gene, CDR1 is SGHNT and CDR2 is YYREEE (reference sequence). This CDR3 has 15 amino acids. Germline trimming cut 4 bases from V and 5 bases from J; bases unmatched to any gene: 8. The CDR3 is CASSIRTGGFTEAFF. In nucleotides, the CDR3 is TGTGCCAGCAGCATTCGGACAGGGGGATTTACTGAAGCTTTCTTT. Supplemented by reference TRBV5-4 and TRBJ1-1, the full variable domain reads ETGVTQSPTHLIKTRGQQVTLRCSSQSGHNTVSWYQQALGQGPQFIFQYYREEENGRGNFPPRFSGLQFPNYSSELNVNALELDDSALYLCASSIRTGGFTEAFFGQGTRLTVV.

This clone appeared a few times. V and J are TRBV5-1 and TRBJ1-1; tentative D call: TRBD1 (6 bases). The V gene's germline CDR1 is SGHRS and CDR2 YFSETQ. The V and J ends lost 5 bases and 0 bases respectively, with 17 bases between them. The CDR3 covers 16 residues. The chain's CDR3 is CASSVRPGQLNTEAFF. CDR3 in DNA: TGCGCCAGCAGTGTTCGGCCAGGACAGCTGAACACTGAAGCTTTCTTT.

V gene TRBV7-9 combines with J gene TRBJ1-2; D might be TRBD1 (5 bases). Germline assignment: CDR1 SEHNR and CDR2 FQNEAQ (reference sequence). This CDR3 contains 16 residues. V lost 3 bases and J 4 bases, leaving 18 bases between the germline ends. CDR3 protein: CASSLVPRAGRYGYTF. The CDR3 DNA follows: TGTGCCAGCAGCTTGGTTCCTAGGGCAGGGCGCTATGGCTACACCTTC.